These 23 T cell receptor beta chains were all obtained from the same sample, sequenced in a study of blood T cells in healthy people across ages. Through a sample-barcoded 5' primer and a J-beta primer mix, a second PCR was run for roughly 7 to 11 cycles. A single record per CDR3 protein comes from TCRdb applying MiXCR to the 5' RACE reads. The repertoire holds about 770,000 distinct CDR3 sequences, under 45% seen once, with about a fifth in the top ten. Sequencing was performed on blood. Source of these receptors: a man in his sixties in good health.

The rearrangement joins TRBV9 to TRBJ1-3, with D unresolved. V was pared by 0 bases and J by 0 bases, with 10 bases between. Germline CDR1 SGDLS, CDR2 YYNGEE. The CDR3 runs 16 residues. CDR3 amino acids: CASSVDPSNSGNTIYF. The CDR3 bases are TGTGCCAGCAGCGTAGACCCGAGCAACTCTGGAAACACCATATATTTT.

This chain uses TRBV10-3 with TRBJ1-1, with D possibly matching TRBD1 (5 bases). Per germline, CDR1 ENHRY and CDR2 SYGVKD. V lost 1 base and J lost 1, with 7 bases in between. This CDR3 contains 14 residues. CDR3 sequence (DNA): TGTGCCATCAGTGAGTGGGGGACGAACACTGAAGCTTTCTTT. It encodes CAISEWGTNTEAFF.

This chain uses TRBV4-1 with TRBJ2-5, with 9 bases fitting TRBD1. CDR1 MGHRA and CDR2 YSYEKL come from the germline V gene. The CDR3 spans 19 residues. The ends lost 3 bases at V and 5 bases at J; junction bases unmatched: 19. The CDR3 coding sequence is TGCGCCAGCAGCCAGGGGCTTACAGGGGGCGGTAGGATTGGGGAGACCCAGTACTTC. Amino acid sequence: CASSQGLTGGGRIGETQYF.

This sequence joins TRBV21-1 and TRBJ2-2; TRBD2 is the table's D call and was not checked against the DNA. TRBV21-1 represents a pseudogene. CDR3 length: 16 residues. The CDR3: CASSNYQRGNTGELFF. DNA of the CDR3: TGTGCCAGCAGCAATTACCAGCGGGGGAACACCGGGGAGCTGTTTTTT.

This clonotype was observed a handful of times. This chain links TRBV20-1 with TRBJ2-7; no clear D. Deletions cut 1 base from V and 6 bases from J, with 10 bases between. CDR3 length: 12 residues. Germline CDR1 reads DFQATT; CDR2 reads SNEGSKA (reference sequence). Here the CDR3 reads CSARAWTLEQYF. DNA for the CDR3: TGCAGTGCTAGAGCCTGGACCCTCGAGCAGTACTTC.

This clonotype occurred a few times. The chain carries TRBV2 and TRBJ2-2; D gene ambiguous. Germline V CDR1 and CDR2: SNHLY, FYNNEI. V gave up 7 bases and J gave up 1 base, with 10 bases separating them. The CDR3 has 14 residues. CDR3 in amino acids: CASKQSQNTGELFF. DNA of the CDR3: TGTGCCAGCAAACAGAGTCAGAACACCGGGGAGCTGTTTTTT.

A remark on this clonotype: Sequence at one end of the junction differs from germline and may be a read error. J is TRBJ1-2 and V is TRBV29-1; 9 bases align to TRBD1. Germline values: CDR1 SQVTM, CDR2 ANQGSEA. This CDR3 contains 16 residues. CDR3 nucleotides: TGCAGCATTGATGACCCTGGACAGGGGCATAGCTATGGCTACACCTTC. Amino acid sequence: CSIDDPGQGHSYGYTF.

The V call is TRBV11-3, the J call TRBJ2-3; D ambiguous. This CDR3 spans 14 amino acids. Germline loops: CDR1 SGHNT, CDR2 YENEEA. V was shortened by 8 bases and J by 0 bases, with 12 bases between the two germline ends. The CDR3 sequence is CASSRFGSTDTQYF. DNA of the CDR3: TGTGCCAGCTCGCGTTTCGGTAGCACAGATACGCAGTATTTT.

This chain uses TRBV6-5 with TRBJ1-2; a weak D match, TRBD1 (6 bases). The V end lost 5 bases, the J end lost 0 bases, and 16 bases lay between the germline ends. CDR1 is MNHEY and CDR2 is SVGAGI in the germline V gene. The CDR3 runs to 16 residues. The CDR3 nucleotides are TGTGCCAGCAGTCCTACCGTGGACAGAGCTAACTATGGCTACACCTTC. Amino acids: CASSPTVDRANYGYTF.

In this sample, this clonotype turned up a few times. The rearrangement uses TRBV25-1 and TRBJ2-7, with TRBD2 identical over 11 bases. This CDR3 region has 18 residues. Germline assignment: CDR1 MGHDK and CDR2 SYGVNS. The trim removed 3 bases at V and 0 bases at J, leaving 10 bases unmatched. This CDR3 reads CASSDHLAGGYDSYEQYF. CDR3 nucleotides: TGTGCCAGCAGTGACCACCTAGCGGGGGGTTACGACTCCTACGAGCAGTACTTC.

This clonotype was observed a single time. This chain links TRBV7-9 with TRBJ2-3; D may be TRBD2 (6 bases). Germline V gene data show CDR1 as SEHNR and CDR2 as FQNEAQ (reference sequence). The CDR3 covers 15 residues. The ends were cut back, 5 bases at V and 2 bases at J, with 14 bases in the middle. The CDR3 DNA follows: TGTGCCAGCAGCCCGCGGTGGGAGGACACAGATACGCAGTATTTT. Its translation is CASSPRWEDTDTQYF. Based on the CDR3 plus reference TRBV7-9 and TRBJ2-3, the full variable domain is DTGVSQNPRHKITKRGQNVTFRCDPISEHNRLYWYRQTLGQGPEFLTYFQNEAQLEKSRLLSDRFSAERPKGSFSTLEIQRTEQGDSAMYLCASSPRWEDTDTQYFGPGTRLTVL.

This clonotype was detected only a few times. The chain carries TRBV15 and TRBJ1-2; weak D call: TRBD1 (5 bases). This CDR3 has 13 residues. V was trimmed by 6 bases and J by 2 bases, leaving 10 bases between them. CDR1 and CDR2 (germline): LNHNV, YYDKDF (reference sequence). CDR3 amino acids: CATRSPGNYGYTF. In nucleotides, the CDR3 is TGTGCCACCAGATCGCCAGGGAACTATGGCTACACCTTC.

Concerning this clonotype: A much larger clone is a single base away; this may be a read error. The CDR3 DNA is TGTGCCAGCAGTGAAAGGGGCAGGGGGAATTCACCCCCCCACTTT. It yields the protein CASSERGRGNSPPHF. This chain links TRBV25-1 with TRBJ1-6; the match to TRBD1 covers 7 bases. From germline, CDR1 is MGHDK and CDR2 SYGVNS. There are 15 residues in the CDR3.

The genes are TRBV7-2 and TRBJ2-2; 7 positions agree with TRBD1. J lost 0 bases, V lost 3 bases, and 4 bases had no gene match. CDR3 length equals 16 residues. Germline V gene data show CDR1 as SGHTA and CDR2 as FQGNSA. CDR3 region: CASSFEGAANTGELFF. DNA of the CDR3: TGTGCCAGCAGCTTCGAGGGGGCGGCGAACACCGGGGAGCTGTTTTTT.

In regard to this clonotype: This clone may be a read error of a much larger clone one base away. The rearrangement uses TRBV10-3 and TRBJ1-2; D is possibly TRBD1 (6 bases). Looked up from germline, CDR1 is ENHRY and CDR2 is SYGVKD. This CDR3 contains 12 residues. V shed 6 bases and J shed 9 bases, with 14 bases lying between them. The CDR3 loop reads CAIRGDTTRYTF. As DNA, the CDR3 is TGTGCCATCAGGGGGGACACTACACGCTACACCTTC.

This sequence joins TRBV7-8 and TRBJ1-1, with D perhaps matching TRBD1 (6 bases). This CDR3 spans 18 amino acids. Trimming took off 0 bases at V and 1 base at J, with 18 bases between the two ends. The V gene's germline CDR1 is SGHVS and CDR2 FQNEAQ. Here the CDR3 reads CASSLARGGDRKNTEAFF. As DNA, the CDR3 is TGTGCCAGCAGCTTAGCGCGAGGGGGTGATAGAAAGAACACTGAAGCTTTCTTT.

The chain has TRBV30 and TRBJ2-5; TRBD2 aligns across 8 bases. Germline V gives CDR1 GTSNPN, CDR2 SVGIG (reference sequence). The CDR3 is 15 residues long. V was clipped by 8 bases and J by 2 bases; unmatched bases: 13. CDR3 DNA sequence: TGTGCCGGGACTAGACCCTTTAAGGATCAAGAGACCCAGTACTTC. Residues: CAGTRPFKDQETQYF.

The chain is built from TRBV29-1 and TRBJ2-1; 7 nucleotides align to TRBD1. The CDR3 runs to 15 residues. The trim removed 1 base at V and 1 base at J, leaving 4 bases unmatched. Germline loops: CDR1 SQVTM, CDR2 ANQGSEA. CDR3 bases: TGCAGCGTTGAAGCCCCAGGGGGTTCCTACAATGAGCAGTTCTTC. Protein: CSVEAPGGSYNEQFF.

The chain links TRBV9 to TRBJ1-1; TRBD1 aligns across 7 bases. Germline V CDR1 and CDR2: SGDLS, YYNGEE. The CDR3 consists of 14 residues. Unmatched junction bases numbered 8, after V lost 4 bases and J lost 5 bases. The CDR3 DNA reads as TGTGCCAGCAGCCCAGAGACAGGGTATACTGAAGCTTTCTTT. Protein: CASSPETGYTEAFF.

This chain connects TRBV2 to TRBJ2-1, with D possibly TRBD2 on 7 matching bases. The CDR3 contains 15 residues. V was trimmed by 4 bases and J by 7 bases, leaving 17 bases between them. CDR1 and CDR2 from the germline V gene are SNHLY and FYNNEI. The chain's CDR3 is CASSAGAGVGNEQFF. DNA for the CDR3: TGTGCCAGCAGTGCGGGGGCGGGGGTCGGAAATGAGCAGTTCTTC.

This chain connects TRBV12-3 or TRBV12-4 to TRBJ1-5; the D is unclear. This CDR3 comprises 16 residues. V lost 6 bases and J lost 4, with 19 bases in between. This CDR3 is CASRPSGEGPNQPQHF. CDR3 coding DNA: TGTGCCAGCAGGCCCTCCGGCGAAGGTCCAAATCAGCCCCAGCATTTT.

The genes are TRBV4-3 and TRBJ2-5; the D is unclear. The end of the DNA fits TRBJ2-7 better, so the J call may be wrong. Germline CDR1 reads LGHNA; CDR2 reads YSLEER. The CDR3 is 15 residues long. The CDR3 reads CASSQDNENPYEQYF. Here the CDR3 DNA reads TGCGCCAGCAGCCAAGATAACGAGAACCCCTACGAGCAGTACTTC.

This chain joins TRBV29-1 and TRBJ2-7; D not certain. Between the trimmed V and J ends, which lost 2 bases and 5 bases, there was a span of 10 bases. The CDR3 sequence is 12 residues long. CDR1 and CDR2 (germline): SQVTM, ANQGSEA. CDR3 sequence: CSVEKSADEQYF. The CDR3 nucleotides are TGCAGCGTTGAAAAGTCGGCCGACGAGCAGTACTTC.